This T cell receptor (beta chain) was recovered during a study of shared clonotypes between healthy human individuals. Study summary: Three plates were used per donor for CD4 naive, three for CD4 memory, two for CD8 naive and one for CD8 memory.

Whole-study results and caveats: Represented diversity (both genetic and exposure-history) was limited by the small number of donors.

CDR3 length equals 15 residues. Germline CDR1 reads SGHRS; CDR2 reads YFSETQ. The V end was cut by 3 bases, the J end by 1 base, with 13 bases between. Turning to this clone: Antigen unknown.

The protocol was immunoSEQ multiplex PCR, while the TCRdb copy is restricted to in-frame clones and leaves out a portion. The sample lists about 190,000 clones, roughly 70% occurring once. What was sequenced was memory CD4+ T cells sorted from blood. Subset noted: CD45RA-negative fraction. The chain employs TRBV5-1 and TRBJ1-1; possible D gene TRBD1, 5 bases. This TCR was sampled from a man aged 30 to 45 in good health. The CDR3 nucleotides are TGCGCCAGCAGCTGGGGGGGTCAGTCGAACACTGAAGCTTTCTTT. Protein sequence: CASSWGGQSNTEAFF.